This T cell receptor beta chain was found in a study of identical twins (TCRdb year 2016). As for the study more broadly: TCR alpha and beta repertoires from monozygotic twins, unrelated adults of various ages and cord blood were deep-sequenced to test whether fetal clonotypes persist. Replicate twin experiments were performed at different times using different library preparation protocols to rule out contamination. The study at large found these results: Abundant cord blood beta clonotypes had fewer insertions, young adult naive repertoires showed a similar but weaker trend, and memory repertoires showed no such trend. Zero-insertion analyses could be partly confounded by invariant T cells such as MAIT and iNKT, though diverse VJ usage argued against such confounding for most clonotypes. Excess twin sharing in beta out-of-frame sequences was weaker because fewer shared sequences lowered the signal-to-noise ratio. In monozygotic twins, out-of-frame TCR alpha sharing was systematically underestimated by recombination models, although the models agreed with sharing between unrelated individuals. Compared with coincidental sharing between unrelated individuals, out-of-frame TCR alpha sequences shared between twins showed an excess of sequences with low generation probability. Conclusions relied on cross-sectional statistical analysis, since the same donors could not be followed over many years.

Every donor in the study was a healthy Caucasian. Three pairs of female monozygotic twins, all aged roughly 18 to 29 years, were included in the twin cohort. RNA for TCR libraries was isolated from peripheral blood mononuclear cells. The CDR3 starts with the cysteine, ends with the phenylalanine, and has 16 residues. Only the CDR3 part of the read is kept: 48 bases, read in frame from the first base. CDR1 and CDR2, looked up from the germline V gene, are SGHVS and FNYEAQ. V and J are truncated by 5 bases and 0 bases respectively, leaving an intervening sequence of 14 bases. The receptor library was made with 5' RACE. TCRdb records Illumina HiSeq 2000 as the sequencer. A universal primer binding site was introduced by template switching, and a unique molecular identifier was present in the final cDNA, enabling accurate counting of TCR cDNA molecules. Specific primers in the conserved constant-segment region were used to synthesize first-strand cDNA for the TCR alpha and beta chains. To control for contamination, each cDNA library was double barcoded with a SMART-Mk sample barcode plus Illumina barcodes. TruSeq adapter sequences along with Illumina sample barcodes were introduced in two successive PCR steps. The Illumina HiSeq platform was used with custom primers to sequence TCR alpha and beta cDNA libraries. The study's processing was this. Raw reads were processed with MiGEC to extract unique molecular identifiers, and MiXCR was used to determine CDR3 positions. Recombination models were inferred per individual with the repgenHMM and IGoR tools using an EM algorithm. The tcR package in R was used for shared clonotype analysis, with sharing normalized by the product of cloneset sizes. To study raw recombination free of thymic and clonal selection effects, out-of-frame nonproductive sequences were analyzed. The raw public reads went through TCRdb reprocessing: fastp at Q25, MiXCR clone calling, in-frame beta chains kept. One record per CDR3 amino acid sequence lists the most common genes and DNA. TCRdb, not the authors, supplied the V and J calls. The sample table contains roughly 630,000 distinct CDR3 sequences; only one count was recorded for about 7% of them. The ten largest clonotypes hold 1.6% of the sample.

This clonotype appeared a few times. No antigen is known for it. Base-call qualities are not available, and no considerably larger clone is one nucleotide away. Another study also made use of these data, one on yellow fever vaccine responses in identical twins. As the second study states: According to the authors, the vaccine-induced T cell response in identical twins seemed to be partly convergent and partly specific to each individual. The study precisely tracked vaccine-responding T cell clones in identical twins.

The receptor chain draws on TRBV7-6 and TRBJ2-1; the D call is tentative, TRBD1 or TRBD2, as each matches 5 bases. This TCR derives from a woman aged 18-29 years in good health. Input material: PBMCs. The DNA is as follows: TGTGCCAGCAGCCGTCATAGGGACCTCTCCTACAATGAGCAGTTCTTC. This translates into CASSRHRDLSYNEQFF.